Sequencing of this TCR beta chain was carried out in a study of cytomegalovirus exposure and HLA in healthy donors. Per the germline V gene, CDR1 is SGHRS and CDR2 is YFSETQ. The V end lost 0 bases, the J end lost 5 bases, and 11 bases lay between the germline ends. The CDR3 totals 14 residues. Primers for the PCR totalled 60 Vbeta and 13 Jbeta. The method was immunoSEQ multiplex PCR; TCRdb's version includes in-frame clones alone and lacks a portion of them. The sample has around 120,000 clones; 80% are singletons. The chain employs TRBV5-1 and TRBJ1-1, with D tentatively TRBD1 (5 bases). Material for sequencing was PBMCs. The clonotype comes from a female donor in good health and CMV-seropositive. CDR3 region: CASSLDGGGTEAFF. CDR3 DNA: TGCGCCAGCAGCTTGGATGGGGGGGGGACTGAAGCTTTCTTT. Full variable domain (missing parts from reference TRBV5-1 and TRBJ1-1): KAGVTQTPRYLIKTRGQQVTLSCSPISGHRSVSWYQQTPGQGLQFLFEYFSETQRNKGNFPGRFSGRQFSNSRSEMNVSTLELGDSALYLCASSLDGGGTEAFFGQGTRLTVV.